Listed below are T cell receptor beta chains from one sample, sequenced in a study of blood T cell repertoires in COVID-19. The protocol was immunoSEQ multiplex PCR, while the TCRdb copy is restricted to in-frame clones and leaves out a portion. The sample carries roughly 140,000 clones, approximately 85% recorded once. The sequencing sample was made of peripheral blood. The receptors stem from a woman aged 60-75 years with COVID-19, enrolled during active disease. The CDR3 runs from the conserved cysteine through the conserved F or W. The D gene is left open where the match is weak. The listing skips clone size in some rows; elsewhere it reads once, few, many or a size class.

>TRBV6-5|15|TRBJ2-7|NA|TRBD2
TGTGCCAGCAGTAGACTAGCGGGGGAATCCTACGAGCAGTACTTC
CASSRLAGESYEQYF
>TRBV6-2/TRBV6-3|15|TRBJ2-7|NA|TRBD1
TGTGCCAGCAGTTACGGGGGACAGGGATGGAACGAGCAGTACTTC
CASSYGGQGWNEQYF
>TRBV9|18|TRBJ1-3|NA|NA
TGTGCCAGCAGCGTAGGAGGAACGAGGGGGTCCCCTGGAAACACCATATATTTT
CASSVGGTRGSPGNTIYF
>TRBV7-9|14|TRBJ2-7|NA|NA
TGTGCCAGCACTCGCGGAGACCCTACCTACGAGCAGTACTTC
CASTRGDPTYEQYF
>TRBV4-2|16|TRBJ2-1|NA|NA
TGTGCCAGCAGCCAAGCGACGGGGTCGGTCTACAATGAGCAGTTCTTC
CASSQATGSVYNEQFF
>TRBV5-5|14|TRBJ2-7|NA|NA
TGTGCCAGCAGCTTGCAGGGCCTCTCCTACGAGCAGTACTTC
CASSLQGLSYEQYF
>TRBV9|13|TRBJ2-5|NA|NA
TGTGCCAGCAGCGCGGGTGACCAAGAGACCCAGTACTTC
CASSAGDQETQYF
>TRBV7-6|16|TRBJ2-7|NA|TRBD1
TGTGCCAGCAGCTTAGGTGTCGGGACAGGGTCCTACGAGCAGTACTTC
CASSLGVGTGSYEQYF
>TRBV4-1|16|TRBJ1-5|NA|NA
TGCGCCAGCAGCCAAGAGGTGGCGCAGGGGAATCAGCCCCAGCATTTT
CASSQEVAQGNQPQHF
>TRBV7-8|16|TRBJ2-1|NA|NA
TGTGCCAGCAGCAAAGGGGGGGGAAGTAAGGACAATGAGCAGTTCTTC
CASSKGGGSKDNEQFF
>TRBV5-5|14|TRBJ1-5|NA|NA
TGTGCCAGCAGCTTGGAAGGGGAGGATCAGCCCCAGCATTTT
CASSLEGEDQPQHF
>TRBV11-3|15|TRBJ2-5|NA|NA
TGTGCCAGCAGCTTAGATCCGACAGACCAAGAGACCCAGTACTTC
CASSLDPTDQETQYF
>TRBV24-1|12|TRBJ2-3|NA|NA
TGTGCCACCAGTGATCCGGAGGATACGCAGTATTTT
CATSDPEDTQYF
>TRBV4-3|16|TRBJ1-3|medium-sized|NA
TGCGCCAGCAGCCCCGGACAGCCCTACTCTGGAAACACCATATATTTT
CASSPGQPYSGNTIYF
>TRBV11-2|16|TRBJ1-4|NA|NA
TGTGCCAGCAGCTACCCTACCCGGGGGGGTCGGGAAAAACTGTTTTTT
CASSYPTRGGREKLFF
>TRBV18|17|TRBJ2-3|NA|NA
TGTGCCAGCTCACCCCGCCTCACTGCTACTAGCACAGATACGCAGTATTTT
CASSPRLTATSTDTQYF
>TRBV6-1|17|TRBJ2-1|once|NA
TGTGCCAGCAGTGAAGCGCTCGGGGGGCCTGCCTACAATGAGCAGTTCTTC
CASSEALGGPAYNEQFF
>TRBV7-9|14|TRBJ2-3|NA|NA
TGTGCCAGCAGCCCGGGAGAAGCCCCCGATACGCAGTATTTT
CASSPGEAPDTQYF
>TRBV4-1|13|TRBJ1-5|few|TRBD1
TGCGCCAGCAGCCTGACAGGGAATCAGCCCCAGCATTTT
CASSLTGNQPQHF
>TRBV19|17|TRBJ2-2|NA|NA
TGTGCCAGTAGTATATTAGACTTCGGGGGAGCCACCGGGGAGCTGTTTTTT
CASSILDFGGATGELFF
>TRBV15|15|TRBJ2-7|NA|NA
TGTGCCACCAGCAGAGATCTCGGTTTTTCCTACGAGCAGTACTTC
CATSRDLGFSYEQYF
>TRBV9|16|TRBJ2-2|NA|NA
TGTGCCAGCACCAAAGAGGAGGGCAAGAACACCGGGGAGCTGTTTTTT
CASTKEEGKNTGELFF
>TRBV27|14|TRBJ2-1|few|NA
TGTGCCAGCACTCGAAGCGGCCCCTACAATGAGCAGTTCTTC
CASTRSGPYNEQFF
>TRBV6-1|11|TRBJ2-7|few|TRBD1
TGTGCCAGCAGTGAGGACAGGGGAAGGTACTTC
CASSEDRGRYF
>TRBV18|15|TRBJ2-1|NA|NA
TGTGCCAGCTCACCCCGACAGGACTCCTACAATGAGCAGTTCTTC
CASSPRQDSYNEQFF
>TRBV13|16|TRBJ1-3|NA|NA
TGTGCCAGCAGCCAACCTAGCGAGGTCCCTGGAAACACCATATATTTT
CASSQPSEVPGNTIYF
>TRBV5-1|15|TRBJ2-3|NA|TRBD2
TGCGCCAGCAGCTTCCGGACTAGCGGCACAGATACGCAGTATTTT
CASSFRTSGTDTQYF
>TRBV4-1|15|TRBJ2-7|NA|NA
TGCGCCAGCAGCCGAGTAGTCGGCGGGGACTACGAGCAGTACTTC
CASSRVVGGDYEQYF
>TRBV10-3|16|TRBJ2-1|NA|TRBD2
TGTGCCATTAGCGGGGGGGCCCATAGCTCCTACAATGAGCAGTTCTTC
CAISGGAHSSYNEQFF
>TRBV20-1|11|TRBJ2-5|NA|TRBD2
TGCAGTGCGAGACTAGCGGGGGGGAGGTACTTC
CSARLAGGRYF
>TRBV7-6|13|TRBJ1-2|NA|NA
TGTGCCAGCAGCTCCGCCGGGGGCTATGGCTACACCTTC
CASSSAGGYGYTF
>TRBV23-1|14|TRBJ1-3|few|NA
TGCGCCAGCTCCCCCCTTGCAGGATTAAACACCATATATTTT
CASSPLAGLNTIYF
>TRBV6-6|14|TRBJ1-2|once|NA
TGTGCCAGCAGTTACTTGAGCGCGAGGGATGGCTACACCTTC
CASSYLSARDGYTF
>TRBV9|15|TRBJ2-2|NA|TRBD1
TGTGCCAGCAGCGATGGGGACAGACACACCGGGGAGCTGTTTTTT
CASSDGDRHTGELFF
>TRBV4-1|15|TRBJ2-7|NA|TRBD1
TGCGCCAGCAGCCTCCGGACAGGCCCTAATAACGAGCAGTACTTC
CASSLRTGPNNEQYF
>TRBV12-3/TRBV12-4|13|TRBJ2-3|NA|NA
TGTGCCAGCAGTTATTACAGGGCAGATACGCAGTATTTT
CASSYYRADTQYF
>TRBV10-3|16|TRBJ2-5|few|TRBD1
TGTGCCATCAGTGAGGTTAGCGGACAGGGGAGAGAGACCCAGTACTTC
CAISEVSGQGRETQYF
>TRBV15|17|TRBJ2-2|NA|NA
TGTGCCACCAGCCCTGTACAGGGTGATCCGAACACCGGGGAGCTGTTTTTT
CATSPVQGDPNTGELFF
>TRBV9|15|TRBJ1-2|NA|NA
TGTGCCAGCAGCGCGTCACAGAGCCCGAACTATGGCTACACCTTC
CASSASQSPNYGYTF
>TRBV24-1|15|TRBJ1-5|NA|TRBD1
TGTGCCACCAGTTCCGGACAGGGAGGTGGGGAGCCCCAGCATTTT
CATSSGQGGGEPQHF
>TRBV19|13|TRBJ1-2|once|NA
TGTGCCAGTACCCCGAGGTACAACTATGGCTACACCTTC
CASTPRYNYGYTF
>TRBV4-1|14|TRBJ2-2|NA|TRBD1
TGCGCCAGCAGCCAAGAACAGGGGGTCGGGGAGCTGTTTTTT
CASSQEQGVGELFF